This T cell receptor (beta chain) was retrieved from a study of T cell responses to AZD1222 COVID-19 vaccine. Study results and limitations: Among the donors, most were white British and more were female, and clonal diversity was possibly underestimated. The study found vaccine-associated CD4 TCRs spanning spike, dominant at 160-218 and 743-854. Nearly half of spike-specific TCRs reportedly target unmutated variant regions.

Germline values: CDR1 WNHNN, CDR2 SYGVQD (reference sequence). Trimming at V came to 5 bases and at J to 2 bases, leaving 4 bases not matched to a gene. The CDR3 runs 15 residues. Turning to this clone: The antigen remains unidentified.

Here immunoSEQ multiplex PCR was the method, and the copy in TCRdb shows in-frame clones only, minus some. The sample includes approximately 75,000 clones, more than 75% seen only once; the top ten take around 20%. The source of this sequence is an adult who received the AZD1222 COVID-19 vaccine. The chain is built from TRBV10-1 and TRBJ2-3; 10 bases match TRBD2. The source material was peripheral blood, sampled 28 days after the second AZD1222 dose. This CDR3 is CASSSSGGPTDTQYF. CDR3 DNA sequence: TGCGCCAGCAGTTCTAGCGGGGGCCCCACAGATACGCAGTATTTT.